The 19 T cell receptor beta chains presented below share a single source sample, sequenced in a study of PD-1 and CTLA-4 blockade in melanoma. Some clones are missing from TCRdb's copy, which holds only in-frame ones; the method was immunoSEQ multiplex PCR. Of about 16,000 clones in the sample, about 70% were seen once. The sequencing used CD8+ T cells from peripheral blood, collected from a patient given anti-PD-1 treatment. The receptors derive from a human donor with melanoma.

The chain combines TRBV11-3 with TRBJ2-7, with D perhaps TRBD1 (5 bases). CDR1 is SGHNT and CDR2 is YENEEA in the germline V gene. The length of the CDR3 is 14 residues. Trimming pared 7 bases from V and 2 bases from J, leaving 15 bases between. DNA for the CDR3: TGTGCCAGCACCTCCCTCGACAGAACCTACGAGCAGTACTTC. Encoded protein: CASTSLDRTYEQYF.

This chain links TRBV18 with TRBJ2-1, with D possibly being TRBD1 (5 bases). The germline CDR1 and CDR2 sequences are KGHSH and LQKENI. V was clipped by 0 bases and J by 9 bases, with 15 bases between them. The CDR3 has 15 residues. The DNA of the CDR3 is TGTGCCAGCTCACCACCGGATGATGCAACAGGTGAGCAGTTCTTC. This gives the protein CASSPPDDATGEQFF. Combining the CDR3 with reference TRBV18 and TRBJ2-1 gives the whole variable domain NAGVMQNPRHLVRRRGQEARLRCSPMKGHSHVYWYRQLPEEGLKFMVYLQKENIIDESGMPKERFSAEFPKEGPSILRIQQVVRGDSAAYFCASSPPDDATGEQFFGPGTRLTVL.

This clone was seen more than once but under ten times. This rearrangement joins TRBV4-2 to TRBJ1-5; TRBD1 might be the D (5 bases). In germline, CDR1 is LGHNA, CDR2 YNFKEQ. Deletions cut 0 bases from V and 2 bases from J, with 11 bases between. The CDR3 has 16 residues. In DNA form, the CDR3 reads TGTGCCAGCAGCCAAGACCCGCAGGGAGGCAATCAGCCCCAGCATTTT. It encodes CASSQDPQGGNQPQHF.

The chain is built from TRBV27 and TRBJ1-2, with 7 positions matching TRBD1. The junction had 7 bases not matched to a gene; V was cut back by 5 bases and J by 4 bases. The CDR3 is made up of 14 amino acids. The germline gives CDR1 MNHEY, CDR2 SMNVEV (reference sequence). This CDR3 reads CASSVKGAGYGYTF. CDR3 bases: TGTGCCAGCAGTGTGAAGGGGGCGGGCTATGGCTACACCTTC.

The chain links TRBV7-8 to TRBJ2-3; D is uncertain. The CDR3 runs 13 residues. In germline, CDR1 is SGHVS, CDR2 FQNEAQ. The V end lost 5 bases, the J end lost 4 bases, and 10 bases lay between the germline ends. The CDR3: CASSPIEADTQYF. For the CDR3, the DNA is TGTGCCAGCAGCCCGATAGAAGCAGATACGCAGTATTTT.

The chain has TRBV27 and TRBJ2-1; D remains ambiguous. Trimming left V 5 bases short and J 4 bases short, with 9 bases between. Looked up from germline, CDR1 is MNHEY and CDR2 is SMNVEV (reference sequence). The CDR3 contains 13 residues. CDR3 loop: CASSEVQYNEQFF. The CDR3, as DNA: TGTGCCAGCAGTGAGGTCCAATACAATGAGCAGTTCTTC.

The gene calls are TRBV6-5 and TRBJ2-2; the match to TRBD1 covers 9 bases. V shed 4 bases, J shed 4 bases, and the junction held 4 bases outside the gene matches. Germline CDR1 is MNHEY and CDR2 is SVGAGI. The CDR3 is 15 residues long. The CDR3 here is CASSSWTGVTGELFF. The CDR3 nucleotides read TGTGCCAGCAGTTCGTGGACAGGGGTCACCGGGGAGCTGTTTTTT.

The chain recombines TRBV13 with TRBJ1-3; no clear D. V was shortened by 0 bases and J by 1 base, with 4 bases between the two germline ends. The germline V gene has CDR1 PRHDT and CDR2 FYEKMQ (reference sequence). This CDR3 spans 14 amino acids. The CDR3 bases are TGTGCCAGCAGCTTAGGAGGATCTGGAAACACCATATATTTT. Its translation is CASSLGGSGNTIYF.

This clone was seen a handful of times. J is TRBJ2-3 and V is TRBV6-2 or TRBV6-3, with 7 bases identical to TRBD2. After removal of 2 bases from V and 0 bases from J, the junction contained 11 bases not matched to a gene. Per the germline V gene, CDR1 is MNHEY and CDR2 is SVGEGT. The CDR3 extends over 18 amino acids. The CDR3: CASSYEGERGASTDTQYF. The CDR3 DNA follows: TGTGCCAGCAGTTACGAAGGCGAGCGGGGTGCTAGCACAGATACGCAGTATTTT.

This clone was counted a single time. This chain uses TRBV6-5 with TRBJ1-1; possibly TRBD1 for D (6 bases). From germline, CDR1 is MNHEY and CDR2 SVGAGI. The CDR3 is made up of 15 amino acids. V was trimmed by 10 bases and J by 7 bases, leaving 25 bases between them. The CDR3 nucleotides read TGTGCCATCTTCCTCCTACCGACAGGTAAAGATGAAGCTTTCTTT. Encoded protein: CAIFLLPTGKDEAFF.

This clone is medium-sized by share. The V and J genes are TRBV5-5 and TRBJ1-1, with 7 nucleotides matching TRBD1. The CDR3 contains 16 residues. Trimming took 0 bases from V and 0 from J; bases not matched to a gene: 5. From germline, CDR1 is SGHKS and CDR2 YYEKEE (reference sequence). CDR3 loop: CASSLGQGTMNTEAFF. The DNA for the CDR3 is TGTGCCAGCAGCTTGGGACAGGGAACAATGAACACTGAAGCTTTCTTT.

The chain employs TRBV27 and TRBJ2-1, with TRBD1 identical over 9 bases. With 2 bases clipped from V and 8 bases from J, the junction kept 4 bases outside the gene matches. This CDR3 has 14 residues. Germline V gene data show CDR1 as MNHEY and CDR2 as SMNVEV (reference sequence). Here the CDR3 DNA reads TGTGCCAGCAGTTTAGGGACAGGGTTCGATGAGCAGTTCTTC. Amino acids: CASSLGTGFDEQFF.

The V gene is TRBV9, the J gene TRBJ1-1, with unresolved D. With 6 bases removed from V and 1 base from J, the gap between germline ends came to 7 bases. From germline, CDR1 is SGDLS and CDR2 YYNGEE. CDR3 length: 12 residues. In nucleotides, the CDR3 is TGTGCCAGCATGGCGTGGAACACTGAAGCTTTCTTT. Its protein product is CASMAWNTEAFF.

This clone was observed once. This sequence joins TRBV5-4 and TRBJ2-7; 11 bases are a match to TRBD1. CDR3 size: 14 residues. Unmatched junction bases numbered 3, after V lost 4 bases and J lost 3 bases. Looked up from germline, CDR1 is SGHNT and CDR2 is YYREEE (reference sequence). In DNA, the CDR3 is TGTGCCAGCAGCCGGGGGACAGGGGGCTACGAGCAGTACTTC. This gives the protein CASSRGTGGYEQYF.

The chain couples TRBV7-8 to TRBJ1-1, with TRBD1 as a possible D gene (5 bases). CDR3 length: 17 residues. Germline lookup yields CDR1 SGHVS and CDR2 FQNEAQ. Trimming shortened V by 6 bases and J by 0 bases, and 20 bases separated the two germline ends. The CDR3 sequence: CASRKPVVAGMNTEAFF. As DNA, the CDR3 is TGTGCCAGCAGAAAGCCTGTTGTAGCAGGGATGAACACTGAAGCTTTCTTT.

The V gene is TRBV11-2, the J gene TRBJ2-1, with 10 bases matching TRBD1. Germline CDR1 and CDR2: SGHAT and FQNNGV. CDR3 length: 15 amino acids. The V gene end was trimmed by 5 bases and the J gene end by 3 bases; junction bases not matched to a gene: 4. Here the CDR3 DNA reads TGTGCCAGCAGCCGGGGGACAGGGGTCTACAATGAGCAGTTCTTC. Its protein is CASSRGTGVYNEQFF. The full variable domain, completed using reference TRBV11-2 and TRBJ2-1, is EAGVAQSPRYKIIEKRQSVAFWCNPISGHATLYWYQQILGQGPKLLIQFQNNGVVDDSQLPKDRFSAERLKGVDSTLKIQPAKLEDSAVYLCASSRGTGVYNEQFFGPGTRLTVL.

The chain carries TRBV6-5 and TRBJ2-7, with a weak D call TRBD2 (6 bases). The germline CDR1 and CDR2 sequences are MNHEY and SVGAGI. V was pared by 0 bases and J by 4 bases, with 10 bases between. The CDR3 loop spans 14 amino acids. CDR3 residues: CASSYSGTLYEQYF. CDR3 nucleotide sequence: TGTGCCAGCAGTTACTCCGGGACTTTATACGAGCAGTACTTC.

The V call is TRBV19, the J call TRBJ1-5; no firm D call. This CDR3 comprises 13 residues. Trimming took 3 bases from V and 4 from J, leaving 7 bases between them. The germline CDR1 and CDR2 sequences are LNHDA and SQIVND (reference sequence). The CDR3 here is CASSIGWNQPQHF. Here the CDR3 DNA reads TGTGCCAGTAGTATTGGTTGGAATCAGCCCCAGCATTTT.

The V and J genes are TRBV18 and TRBJ1-1; the D is unclear. There are 13 residues in the CDR3. The V gene's germline CDR1 is KGHSH and CDR2 LQKENI. Trimming stripped 4 bases from V and 0 bases from J, with 6 bases between. The CDR3 bases are TGTGCCAGCTCACTTGGCGTGAACACTGAAGCTTTCTTT. It encodes CASSLGVNTEAFF.